This passage covers 29 T cell receptor beta chains from one sample sequenced in a study of identical twins. TCRdb reprocessed the 5' RACE reads with MiXCR, giving one entry per CDR3 protein. The table shows about 810,000 distinct CDR3 sequences, with around 12% occurring only once. This sample also belongs to another study, concerning yellow fever vaccine responses in identical twins.

Sequences were obtained from PBMCs. The origin of the receptors is a woman between 18 and 29 years old in good health.

This clonotype was counted between two and nine times. The chain couples TRBV6-1 to TRBJ2-4; D remains unclear. Between the trimmed V and J ends, which lost 7 bases and 0 bases, there was a span of 7 bases. Looked up from germline, CDR1 is MNHNS and CDR2 is SASEGT. The CDR3 spans 13 residues. CDR3 DNA sequence: TGTGCCAGCAAGGGATTAGCCAAAAACATTCAGTACTTC. Translated, it gives CASKGLAKNIQYF.

This chain connects TRBV20-1 to TRBJ2-5, with 9 bases that match TRBD2. This CDR3 is 15 amino acids long. Germline CDR1 DFQATT, CDR2 SNEGSKA (reference sequence). Trimming removed 3 bases from V and 3 bases from J; junction bases left unmatched: 8. CDR3 residues: CSASSLAGNEETQYF. The CDR3 coding sequence is TGCAGTGCTAGTAGTCTAGCGGGGAATGAAGAGACCCAGTACTTC.

In its sample, this clonotype was seen a few times. The V gene is TRBV15, the J gene TRBJ1-6; 7 bases align to TRBD1. Trimming at V came to 1 base and at J to 14 bases, leaving 11 bases not matched to a gene. CDR1 and CDR2 (germline): LNHNV, YYDKDF (reference sequence). This CDR3 is built from 15 residues. The CDR3 DNA reads TGTGCCACCAGCAGAGGGACAGGAGTTTATGGAACCCTCCACTTT. This codes for CATSRGTGVYGTLHF. The variable domain in full, completed from reference TRBV15 and TRBJ1-6, reads DAMVIQNPRYQVTQFGKPVTLSCSQTLNHNVMYWYQQKSSQAPKLLFHYYDKDFNNEADTPDNFQSRRPNTSFCFLDIRSPGLGDTAMYLCATSRGTGVYGTLHFGNGTRLTVT.

This clonotype has a handful of counts. The chain uses TRBV20-1 and TRBJ1-1; D gene uncertain. Germline assignment: CDR1 DFQATT and CDR2 SNEGSKA (reference sequence). With 3 bases removed from V and 3 bases from J, the gap between germline ends came to 11 bases. The CDR3 length is 13 residues. The CDR3 bases are TGCAGTGCTAGTGCCCCAGCGTACACTGAAGCTTTCTTT. Protein product: CSASAPAYTEAFF.

This clonotype showed up many times. This chain links TRBV5-1 with TRBJ2-1, with D possibly called TRBD1 or TRBD2 (6 bases each). CDR1 SGHRS and CDR2 YFSETQ come from the germline V gene. Deletions cut 4 bases from V and 2 bases from J, with 16 bases between. The CDR3 loop spans 16 amino acids. The CDR3: CASSVRSGAPYNEQFF. In nucleotides, the CDR3 is TGCGCCAGCAGCGTCCGATCGGGGGCCCCCTACAATGAGCAGTTCTTC.

Many counts were recorded for this clonotype. The chain uses TRBV20-1 and TRBJ1-1; a weak D match, TRBD1 (5 bases). Germline lookup yields CDR1 DFQATT and CDR2 SNEGSKA (reference sequence). This CDR3 has 12 residues. V lost 1 base and J 4 bases, leaving 7 bases between the germline ends. The CDR3 reads CSARVRATEAFF. The CDR3 nucleotides are TGCAGTGCTAGAGTCAGGGCCACTGAAGCTTTCTTT.

There are many counts of this clonotype. The chain joins TRBV5-6 to TRBJ2-1; a weak D match, TRBD2 (5 bases). Germline V gives CDR1 SGHDT, CDR2 YYEEEE. Trimming cost V 1 base and J 6 bases, with 8 bases left between them. The CDR3 totals 13 residues. CDR3 sequence reads: CASSLFGINEQFF. Written as DNA, the CDR3 is TGTGCCAGCAGCTTGTTCGGGATCAATGAGCAGTTCTTC.

This chain connects TRBV27 to TRBJ2-5, with 9 bases that match TRBD2. The CDR3 runs 14 residues. CDR1 is MNHEY, CDR2 SMNVEV, per germline (reference sequence). The V segment lost 6 bases and the J segment 4 bases; nucleotides outside the gene matches: 6. The CDR3 loop is CASRRGLALETQYF. The CDR3 DNA reads as TGTGCCAGCAGACGCGGACTAGCGTTAGAGACCCAGTACTTC.

The chain links TRBV5-4 to TRBJ1-6; D unclear. The germline CDR1 and CDR2 sequences are SGHNT and YYREEE (reference sequence). V shed 1 base and J shed 6 bases, with 5 bases lying between them. There are 13 residues in the CDR3. CDR3 bases: TGTGCCAGCAGCTTGTTTACTAATTCACCCCTCCACTTT. As protein: CASSLFTNSPLHF.

A few counts support this clonotype. V is TRBV20-1 and J is TRBJ2-7; TRBD2 aligns across 8 bases. The CDR3 extends over 15 amino acids. Trimming cost V 3 bases and J 5 bases; bases outside gene matches: 12. The germline V gene encodes CDR1 DFQATT and CDR2 SNEGSKA (reference sequence). The CDR3 DNA reads TGCAGTGCTAGGACGGGCGGGGGGTCCGGGAACGAGCAGTACGTC. Translation: CSARTGGGSGNEQYV.

Ten or more counts support this clonotype. This chain links TRBV28 with TRBJ2-1; D may be TRBD1 (5 bases). Germline V gene sequence: CDR1 MDHEN, CDR2 SYDVKM. The CDR3 spans 14 residues. V was trimmed by 2 bases and J by 8 bases, leaving 13 bases between them. This CDR3 is CASSLPQQVDEQFF. The CDR3, as DNA: TGTGCCAGCAGTTTACCTCAACAGGTGGATGAGCAGTTCTTC.

This clonotype appeared a few times. The rearrangement links TRBV28 to TRBJ2-2, with a tentative D call TRBD1 (6 bases). The germline V and J ends were trimmed by 11 bases and 1 base, with 11 bases remaining between them. Germline V lookup: CDR1 MDHEN, CDR2 SYDVKM. The CDR3 runs 13 residues. CDR3 sequence (DNA): TGTGCCCTCCGGGACAAGAACACCGGGGAGCTGTTTTTT. Encoded protein: CALRDKNTGELFF.

Worth noting for this clonotype: A much larger clonotype is one base distant, so this may be a read error. The rearrangement uses TRBV2 and TRBJ2-3; a weak D match, TRBD2 (7 bases). CDR1 and CDR2 (germline): SNHLY, FYNNEI. Trimming removed 6 bases from V and 9 bases from J, with 19 bases in between. CDR3 length: 14 amino acids. The CDR3 region has the DNA TGTGCCAGCAGCCGGAATCTAGGGGGGGGCACGCAGTATTTT. This codes for CASSRNLGGGTQYF.

In its sample, this clonotype was seen many times. The CDR3 spells CAGGTVYGYTF. The CDR3 DNA reads TGTGCCGGCGGGACCGTCTATGGCTACACCTTC. The chain joins TRBV28 to TRBJ1-2, with D possibly matching TRBD1 (5 bases). This CDR3 spans 11 amino acids. Trimming shortened V by 11 bases and J by 4 bases, and 11 bases separated the two germline ends. Germline V gives CDR1 MDHEN, CDR2 SYDVKM.

V usage is TRBV20-1 and J usage is TRBJ1-5; D is perhaps TRBD1 (5 bases). The CDR3 is 14 amino acids. Germline V CDR1 and CDR2: DFQATT, SNEGSKA (reference sequence). V was shortened by 0 bases and J by 6 bases, with 12 bases between the two germline ends. Written as DNA, the CDR3 is TGCAGTGCTAGAGATCCCGGGGGGTCTCAGCCCCAGCATTTT. Amino acids: CSARDPGGSQPQHF.

This clonotype turned up a few times. The chain carries TRBV20-1 and TRBJ2-2; a weak D match, TRBD2 (6 bases). The CDR3 is made up of 14 amino acids. V lost 3 bases, J lost 7 bases, and 15 bases lay in between. Looked up from germline, CDR1 is DFQATT and CDR2 is SNEGSKA (reference sequence). This CDR3 is CSARGRGKNGELFF. The CDR3, as DNA: TGCAGTGCTAGGGGGCGGGGAAAAAACGGGGAGCTGTTTTTT.

This clonotype was counted a few times. V gene TRBV5-1 combines with J gene TRBJ2-7; D might be TRBD1 or TRBD2, each matching 5 bases. Per germline, CDR1 SGHRS and CDR2 YFSETQ. The ends were cut back, 1 base at V and 3 bases at J, with 14 bases in the middle. The CDR3 consists of 15 residues. Here the CDR3 DNA reads TGCGCCAGCAGCTTGTGGTCGGGGCCTAACTACGAGCAGTACTTC. This translates into CASSLWSGPNYEQYF.

The J gene is TRBJ1-5, the V gene TRBV6-2 or TRBV6-3; D not resolved. This CDR3 comprises 17 residues. The V end was cut by 2 bases, the J end by 0 bases, with 14 bases between. Looked up from germline, CDR1 is MNHEY and CDR2 is SVGEGT. CDR3 sequence (DNA): TGTGCCAGCAGTTACCTCCTCTCGCGGGCTAGCAATCAGCCCCAGCATTTT. Translated, it gives CASSYLLSRASNQPQHF.

The rearrangement joins TRBV10-2 to TRBJ2-2, with D tentatively TRBD2 (5 bases). CDR3 size: 12 residues. Deletions cut 7 bases from V and 5 bases from J, with 8 bases between. Germline CDR1 reads WSHSY; CDR2 reads SAAADI. DNA for the CDR3: TGCGCCAGCATGTCGGGGACCGGGGAGCTGTTTTTT. Translating it yields CASMSGTGELFF.

This clonotype has at least ten counts. The gene calls are TRBV4-1 and TRBJ2-7, with 7 bases that match TRBD1. The germline V gene has CDR1 MGHRA and CDR2 YSYEKL. V lost 0 bases, J lost 3 bases, and 14 bases stayed unmatched. The CDR3 loop spans 18 amino acids. CDR3 in DNA: TGCGCCAGCAGCCAAGATCACGACCGGGACAGCTGTCACTACGAGCAGTACTTC. Translated: CASSQDHDRDSCHYEQYF.

This clonotype was found many times. This chain uses TRBV24-1 with TRBJ2-3; 7 nucleotides agree with TRBD2. The trim removed 7 bases at V and 2 bases at J, leaving 11 bases unmatched. CDR1 and CDR2 (germline): KGHDR, SFDVKD. The CDR3 consists of 16 residues. The chain's CDR3 is CATSLGGRGDTDTQYF. CDR3 nucleotide sequence: TGTGCCACCAGCCTTGGAGGGAGGGGTGACACAGATACGCAGTATTTT.

V gene TRBV5-1 combines with J gene TRBJ2-1, with 9 bases fitting TRBD2. V lost 2 bases, J lost 7 bases, and 10 bases stayed unmatched. Germline V gives CDR1 SGHRS, CDR2 YFSETQ. This CDR3 contains 16 residues. The CDR3 loop reads CASSFMPSGIGNEQFF. CDR3 nucleotide sequence: TGCGCCAGCAGCTTTATGCCTAGCGGGATAGGAAATGAGCAGTTCTTC.

This chain joins TRBV29-1 and TRBJ2-5; perhaps TRBD1 as D (6 bases). CDR3 length equals 13 residues. Germline loops: CDR1 SQVTM, CDR2 ANQGSEA. Trimming cost V 3 bases and J 2 bases, with 10 bases left between them. As DNA, the CDR3 is TGCAGCGTTGAGGTACAGGGACAAGAGACCCAGTACTTC. It specifies CSVEVQGQETQYF.

Comments on this clonotype: A clone one base away is much larger, so this may be a read error. The rearrangement links TRBV12-3 or TRBV12-4 to TRBJ2-2; 10 bases fit TRBD2. Unmatched junction bases numbered 10, after V lost 7 bases and J lost 5 bases. CDR3 length equals 16 residues. CDR3 residues: CASTLGLARVTGELFF. The DNA for the CDR3 is TGTGCCAGCACCTTGGGACTAGCGCGAGTTACCGGGGAGCTGTTTTTT.

This clonotype came up a few times. This chain links TRBV24-1 with TRBJ2-3, with D perhaps given as TRBD1 or TRBD2 (5 bases each). V was clipped by 6 bases and J by 3 bases, with 12 bases between them. There are 14 residues in the CDR3. The V gene's germline CDR1 is KGHDR and CDR2 SFDVKD. CDR3 protein: CATSRAGTTDTQYF. CDR3 sequence (DNA): TGTGCCACCAGTCGGGCAGGGACGACAGATACGCAGTATTTT.

This clonotype was observed a few times. V and J are TRBV7-3 and TRBJ2-1, with unresolved D. Germline lookup yields CDR1 SGHTA and CDR2 FQGTGA. The V gene lost 2 bases and the J gene lost 3 bases, with 11 bases spanning the gap. The CDR3 length is 15 residues. The CDR3 loop is CASSLGQWNYNEQFF. The CDR3 DNA is TGTGCCAGCAGCTTAGGGCAATGGAACTACAATGAGCAGTTCTTC.

This clonotype was recorded a few times. The CDR3 nucleotides are TGTGCCAGCAGTGTCAGTGTTAGGACCTACGAGCAGTACTTC. Its protein product is CASSVSVRTYEQYF. V usage is TRBV2 and J usage is TRBJ2-7; D not resolved. This CDR3 region has 14 residues. CDR1 SNHLY and CDR2 FYNNEI come from the germline V gene. Trimming took 4 bases from V and 2 from J, leaving 12 bases between them.

V usage is TRBV7-8 and J usage is TRBJ2-5, with D tentatively TRBD1 or TRBD2 (5 bases each). V was cut by 5 bases and J by 5 bases, with 18 bases left in between. The germline V gene encodes CDR1 SGHVS and CDR2 FQNEAQ. There are 15 residues in the CDR3. Here the CDR3 DNA reads TGTGCCAGCAGCCCCAGGCTAAAGTGGGGGGAGACCCAGTACTTC. Its translation: CASSPRLKWGETQYF. The full variable domain, its missing parts supplied by reference TRBV7-8 and TRBJ2-5, is GAGVSQSPRYKVAKRGQDVALRCDPISGHVSLFWYQQALGQGPEFLTYFQNEAQLDKSGLPSDRFFAERPEGSVSTLKIQRTQQEDSAVYLCASSPRLKWGETQYFGPGTRLLVL.

The table lists this clonotype with a few counts. The chain couples TRBV20-1 to TRBJ1-4; D uncertain. Trimming took 6 bases from V and 8 from J, leaving 16 bases between them. The CDR3 runs to 13 residues. Germline-derived CDR1 and CDR2 are DFQATT and SNEGSKA (reference sequence). The CDR3 bases are TGCAGTGCAGGGATCAGCCTTAAAGAAAAACTGTTTTTT. This encodes CSAGISLKEKLFF.